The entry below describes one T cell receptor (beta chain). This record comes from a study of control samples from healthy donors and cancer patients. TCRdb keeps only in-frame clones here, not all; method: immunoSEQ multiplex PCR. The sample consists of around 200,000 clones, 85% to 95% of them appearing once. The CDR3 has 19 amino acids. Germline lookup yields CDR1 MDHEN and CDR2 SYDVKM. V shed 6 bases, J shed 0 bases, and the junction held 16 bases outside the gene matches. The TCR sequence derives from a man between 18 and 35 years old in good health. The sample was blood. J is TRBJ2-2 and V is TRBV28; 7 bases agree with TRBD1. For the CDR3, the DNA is TGTGCCAGCAGCTACCCGGCGTCAGGGACAGCCCCGAACACCGGGGAGCTGTTTTTT. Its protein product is CASSYPASGTAPNTGELFF.